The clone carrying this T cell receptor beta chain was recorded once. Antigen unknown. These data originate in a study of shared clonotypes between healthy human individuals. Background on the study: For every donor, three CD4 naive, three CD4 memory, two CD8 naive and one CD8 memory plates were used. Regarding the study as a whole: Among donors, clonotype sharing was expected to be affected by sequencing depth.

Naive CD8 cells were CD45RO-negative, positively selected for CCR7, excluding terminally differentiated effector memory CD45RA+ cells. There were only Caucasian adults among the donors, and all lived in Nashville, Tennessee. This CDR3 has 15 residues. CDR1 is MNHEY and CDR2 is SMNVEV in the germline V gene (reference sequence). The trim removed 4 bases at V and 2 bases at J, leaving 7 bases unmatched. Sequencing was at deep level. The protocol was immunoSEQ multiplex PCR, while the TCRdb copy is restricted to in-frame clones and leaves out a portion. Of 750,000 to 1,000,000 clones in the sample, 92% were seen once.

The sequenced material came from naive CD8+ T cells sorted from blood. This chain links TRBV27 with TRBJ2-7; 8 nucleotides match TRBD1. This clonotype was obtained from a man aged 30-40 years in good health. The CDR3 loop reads CASSWGTGGPYEQYF. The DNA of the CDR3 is TGTGCCAGCAGTTGGGGGACAGGCGGACCCTACGAGCAGTACTTC.